This T cell receptor (beta chain) was observed in a study of blood T cell repertoires in COVID-19. With 5 bases removed from V and 0 bases from J, the gap between germline ends came to 10 bases. The CDR3 is 14 amino acids. Germline V lookup: CDR1 SGHKS, CDR2 YYEKEE (reference sequence). As to this clone: At the DNA level, this CDR3 is encoded by other sequences in the same sample as well.

As handled by the study authors: Nucleated cell counts were estimated from reference gene primer amplification. Libraries were prepared by immunoSEQ multiplex PCR; TCRdb keeps only in-frame clonotypes and omits some of them. V and J calls and clone size are copied from that table; D and trimming were computed from the DNA. The repertoire holds hundreds of thousands of clones, with roughly 84% as singletons. This TCR was sampled from a man in his forties or fifties with acute or convalescent COVID-19. The sample taken for sequencing was peripheral blood. The gene calls are TRBV5-5 and TRBJ2-3; D may be TRBD2 (6 bases). The CDR3, as DNA: TGTGCCAGCAGACGGCTAGCGAGCACAGATACGCAGTATTTT. It yields the protein CASRRLASTDTQYF.